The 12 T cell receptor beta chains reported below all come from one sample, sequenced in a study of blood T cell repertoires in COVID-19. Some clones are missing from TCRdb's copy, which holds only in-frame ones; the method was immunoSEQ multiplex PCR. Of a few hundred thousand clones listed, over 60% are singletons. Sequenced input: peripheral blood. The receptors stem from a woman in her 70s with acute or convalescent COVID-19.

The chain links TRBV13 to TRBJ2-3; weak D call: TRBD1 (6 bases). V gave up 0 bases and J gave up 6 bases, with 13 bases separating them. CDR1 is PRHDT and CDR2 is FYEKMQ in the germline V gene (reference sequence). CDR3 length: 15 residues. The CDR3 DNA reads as TGTGCCAGCAGCTTAGGCGAAGGGGGTACCGATACGCAGTATTTT. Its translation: CASSLGEGGTDTQYF.

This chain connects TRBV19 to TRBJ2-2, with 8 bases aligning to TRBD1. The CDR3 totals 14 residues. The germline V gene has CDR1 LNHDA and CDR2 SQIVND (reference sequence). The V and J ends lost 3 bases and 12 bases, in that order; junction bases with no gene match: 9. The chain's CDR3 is CASSIQGAEGKLFF. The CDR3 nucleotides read TGTGCCAGTAGTATCCAGGGGGCCGAGGGAAAGCTGTTTTTT. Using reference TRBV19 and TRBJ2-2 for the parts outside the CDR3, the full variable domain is DGGITQSPKYLFRKEGQNVTLSCEQNLNHDAMYWYRQDPGQGLRLIYYSQIVNDFQKGDIAEGYSVSREKKESFPLTVTSAQKNPTAFYLCASSIQGAEGKLFFGEGSRLTVL.

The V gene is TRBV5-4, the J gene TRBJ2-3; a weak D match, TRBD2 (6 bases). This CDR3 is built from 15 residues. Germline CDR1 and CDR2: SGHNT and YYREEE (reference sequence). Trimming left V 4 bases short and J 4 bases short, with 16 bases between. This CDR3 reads CASSQPGALADTQYF. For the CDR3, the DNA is TGTGCCAGCAGCCAGCCGGGAGCCTTGGCAGATACGCAGTATTTT.

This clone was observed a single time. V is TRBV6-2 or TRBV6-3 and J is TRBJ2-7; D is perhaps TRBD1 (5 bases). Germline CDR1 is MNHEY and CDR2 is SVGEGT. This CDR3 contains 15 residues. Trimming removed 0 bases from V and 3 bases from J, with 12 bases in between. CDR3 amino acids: CASSYSQGISYEQYF. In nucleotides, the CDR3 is TGTGCCAGCAGTTACTCCCAGGGTATTAGCTACGAGCAGTACTTC.

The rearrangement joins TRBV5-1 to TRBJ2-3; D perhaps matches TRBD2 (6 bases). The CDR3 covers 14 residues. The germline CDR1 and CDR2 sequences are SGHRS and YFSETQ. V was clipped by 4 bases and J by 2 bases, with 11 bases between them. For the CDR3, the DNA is TGCGCCAGCAGCGAGGGACTGCACACAGATACGCAGTATTTT. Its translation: CASSEGLHTDTQYF.

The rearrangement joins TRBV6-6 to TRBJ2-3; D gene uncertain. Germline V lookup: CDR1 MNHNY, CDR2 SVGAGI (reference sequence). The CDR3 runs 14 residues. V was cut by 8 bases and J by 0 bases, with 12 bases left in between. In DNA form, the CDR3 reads TGTGCCAGCGACGAGACACTGAGCACAGATACGCAGTATTTT. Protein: CASDETLSTDTQYF.

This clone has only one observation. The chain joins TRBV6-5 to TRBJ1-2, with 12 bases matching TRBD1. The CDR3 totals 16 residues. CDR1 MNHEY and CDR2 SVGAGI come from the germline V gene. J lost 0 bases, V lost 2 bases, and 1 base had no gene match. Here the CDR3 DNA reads TGTGCCAGCAGTTACGGGACAGGGGGCCCTAACTATGGCTACACCTTC. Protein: CASSYGTGGPNYGYTF.

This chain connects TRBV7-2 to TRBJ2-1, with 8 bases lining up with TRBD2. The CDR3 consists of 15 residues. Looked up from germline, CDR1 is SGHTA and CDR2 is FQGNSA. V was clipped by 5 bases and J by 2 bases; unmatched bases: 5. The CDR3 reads CASSPGTRAYNEQFF. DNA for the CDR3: TGTGCCAGCAGCCCCGGGACTAGAGCCTACAATGAGCAGTTCTTC.

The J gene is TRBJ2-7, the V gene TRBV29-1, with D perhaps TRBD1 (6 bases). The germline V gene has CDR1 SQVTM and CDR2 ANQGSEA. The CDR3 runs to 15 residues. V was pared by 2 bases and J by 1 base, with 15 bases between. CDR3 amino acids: CSVESNFGQSYEQYF. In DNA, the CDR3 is TGCAGCGTTGAATCGAATTTCGGACAGTCCTACGAGCAGTACTTC.

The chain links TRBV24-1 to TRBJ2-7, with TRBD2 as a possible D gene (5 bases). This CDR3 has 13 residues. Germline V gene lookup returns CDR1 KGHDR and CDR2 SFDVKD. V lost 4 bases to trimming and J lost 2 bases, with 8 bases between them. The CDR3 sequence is CATSEGRPYEQYF. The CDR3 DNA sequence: TGTGCCACCAGTGAGGGGAGACCCTACGAGCAGTACTTC.

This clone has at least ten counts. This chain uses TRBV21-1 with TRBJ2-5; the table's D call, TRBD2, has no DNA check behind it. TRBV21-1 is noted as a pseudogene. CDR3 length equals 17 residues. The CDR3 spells CARRKKVLEGAQETQYF. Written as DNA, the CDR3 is TGTGCCAGAAGAAAAAAGGTCTTAGAGGGAGCTCAAGAGACCCAGTACTTC.

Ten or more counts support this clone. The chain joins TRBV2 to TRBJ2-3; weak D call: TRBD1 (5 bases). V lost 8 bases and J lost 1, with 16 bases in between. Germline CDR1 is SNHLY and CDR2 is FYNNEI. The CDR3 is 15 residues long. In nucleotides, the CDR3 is TGTGCCAGCGGGCTTTCTCAGGGTGGCACAGATACGCAGTATTTT. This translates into CASGLSQGGTDTQYF. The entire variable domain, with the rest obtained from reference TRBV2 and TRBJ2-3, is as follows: EPEVTQTPSHQVTQMGQEVILRCVPISNHLYFYWYRQILGQKVEFLVSFYNNEISEKSEIFDDQFSVERPDGSNFTLKIRSTKLEDSAMYFCASGLSQGGTDTQYFGPGTRLTVL.